This entry lists 26 T cell receptor beta chains sequenced from one sample in a study of T cells in Graves' hyperthyroidism and ophthalmopathy. RNA transcripts yielded amplified TCR beta CDR3 regions. Researchers ran a first-round RT-PCR on the TCR CDR3 using the HTBI primer set. TCRdb fed the multiplex PCR reads into MiXCR, producing one record per CDR3 protein. Here the sample spans 550,000 to 800,000 distinct CDR3 sequences, around a sixth being singletons. The sequenced material came from blood. The receptors originated from a man in his fifties with Graves' hyperthyroidism.

This chain joins TRBV28 and TRBJ2-6; D is unresolved. Trimming removed 6 bases at V and 4 bases at J, with 16 bases between. The V gene's germline CDR1 is MDHEN and CDR2 SYDVKM. This CDR3 region has 16 residues. DNA of the CDR3: TGTGCCAGCAGGCTGGGTGGGCCCGGGGGGGCCAACGTCCTGACTTTC. It encodes CASRLGGPGGANVLTF. The entire variable domain, with the rest obtained from reference TRBV28 and TRBJ2-6, is as follows: DVKVTQSSRYLVKRTGEKVFLECVQDMDHENMFWYRQDPGLGLRLIYFSYDVKMKEKGDIPEGYSVSREKKERFSLILESASTNQTSMYLCASRLGGPGGANVLTFGAGSRLTVL.

This clonotype was observed many times. The J gene is TRBJ1-2, the V gene TRBV24-1; D is undetermined. Germline CDR1 reads KGHDR; CDR2 reads SFDVKD. Trimming shortened V by 3 bases and J by 7 bases, and 5 bases separated the two germline ends. This CDR3 has 11 residues. The CDR3 sequence: CATSDVGGYTF. DNA for the CDR3: TGTGCCACCAGTGATGTAGGTGGCTACACCTTC.

The chain carries TRBV7-9 and TRBJ2-2; 8 bases align to TRBD2. Germline CDR1 and CDR2: SEHNR and FQNEAQ (reference sequence). V was pared by 6 bases and J by 6 bases, with 9 bases of the junction left unmatched. The CDR3 is made up of 15 amino acids. The chain's CDR3 is CASSLWREAAGELFF. DNA for the CDR3: TGTGCCAGCAGTCTTTGGCGGGAGGCGGCCGGGGAGCTGTTTTTT.

In its sample, this clonotype was seen a few times. The V call is TRBV9, the J call TRBJ2-3; 15 positions match TRBD2. Germline lookup yields CDR1 SGDLS and CDR2 YYNGEE. The V and J ends lost 0 bases and 0 bases, in that order; junction bases with no gene match: 5. This CDR3 is built from 19 residues. The CDR3 DNA reads TGTGCCAGCAGCGTAGGACGGACTAGCGGGAGGGCTAGCACAGATACGCAGTATTTT. This encodes CASSVGRTSGRASTDTQYF.

This rearrangement joins TRBV2 to TRBJ2-3; D might be TRBD1 (5 bases). The CDR3 consists of 13 residues. The germline CDR1 and CDR2 sequences are SNHLY and FYNNEI. V lost 4 bases and J lost 5, with 10 bases in between. In DNA form, the CDR3 reads TGTGCCAGCAGTGTTAGACAGAAAGATACGCAGTATTTT. Protein: CASSVRQKDTQYF.

This clonotype was seen at least ten times. This chain uses TRBV9 with TRBJ2-5; D remains unclear. The V gene lost 3 bases and the J gene lost 2 bases, with 11 bases spanning the gap. In germline, CDR1 is SGDLS, CDR2 YYNGEE. There are 14 residues in the CDR3. CDR3 nucleotide sequence: TGTGCCAGCAGCGCGTTCGGGTCACAAGAGACCCAGTACTTC. It codes for CASSAFGSQETQYF.

A word on this clonotype: A clone one base away is much larger, so this may be a read error. The genes are TRBV7-2 and TRBJ1-1; a possible D gene is TRBD1 (5 bases). Germline V gene sequence: CDR1 SGHTA, CDR2 FQGNSA. The CDR3 spans 20 residues. CDR3 loop: CAGSLVRSGRLRRRNTEAFF. CDR3 DNA sequence: TGTGCCGGCAGCTTAGTTCGATCGGGGCGACTCAGAAGAAGAAACACTGAAGCTTTCTTT.

Regarding this clonotype: One base away lies a much larger clone, so this may be a sequencing read error. V and J are TRBV3-1 and TRBJ2-1; D tentatively fits TRBD1 or TRBD2 (5 bases each). The ends were cut back, 1 base at V and 8 bases at J, with 15 bases in the middle. CDR3 length: 15 amino acids. The V gene's germline CDR1 is LGHDT and CDR2 YNNKEL (reference sequence). CDR3 loop: CASSQGGSAWDEQFF. The CDR3 DNA sequence: TGTGCCAGCAGCCAAGGGGGGTCAGCCTGGGATGAGCAGTTCTTC.

The chain couples TRBV12-3 or TRBV12-4 to TRBJ1-1; no reliable D call. V lost 7 bases to trimming and J lost 4 bases, with 10 bases between them. CDR3 length: 12 amino acids. The CDR3 region is CASILVGTEAFF. The CDR3 nucleotides are TGTGCCAGCATCCTGGTAGGCACTGAAGCTTTCTTT.

This clonotype was recorded at least ten times. This chain links TRBV2 with TRBJ2-3; D may match TRBD1 or TRBD2 (6 bases each). The germline V and J ends were trimmed by 11 bases and 3 bases, with 18 bases remaining between them. This CDR3 has 14 residues. The V gene's germline CDR1 is SNHLY and CDR2 FYNNEI. CDR3 coding DNA: TGTGCCCGGGACTCCGGGGGCAGGACAGATACGCAGTATTTT. Translation gives CARDSGGRTDTQYF.

This clonotype was counted ten times or more. The rearrangement joins TRBV3-1 to TRBJ2-2; 8 positions agree with TRBD1. Germline CDR1 reads LGHDT; CDR2 reads YNNKEL (reference sequence). Trimming cost V 7 bases and J 4 bases; bases outside gene matches: 5. The CDR3 covers 14 residues. CDR3 region: CASTTGASTGELFF. CDR3 bases: TGTGCCAGCACGACAGGGGCTAGCACCGGGGAGCTGTTTTTT.

DNA for the CDR3: TGTGCCAGGAGCCCGTTTAGTGGATACGAGCAGTACTTC. Its translation: CARSPFSGYEQYF. This chain uses TRBV6-1 with TRBJ2-7; no clear D. V lost 9 bases, J lost 4 bases, and 16 bases lay in between. CDR1 is MNHNS and CDR2 is SASEGT in the germline V gene. This CDR3 contains 13 residues.

This clonotype was detected many times. The chain joins TRBV20-1 to TRBJ1-1, with 8 bases matching TRBD1. This CDR3 has 14 residues. Germline CDR1 and CDR2: DFQATT and SNEGSKA (reference sequence). V lost 4 bases, J lost 0 bases, and 4 bases stayed unmatched. CDR3 sequence reads: CSAIDRGLNTEAFF. The CDR3 bases are TGCAGTGCTATCGACAGGGGATTGAACACTGAAGCTTTCTTT.

The sample holds a few counts of this clonotype. This chain uses TRBV3-1 with TRBJ2-1; 11 bases line up with TRBD2. Germline V gene data show CDR1 as LGHDT and CDR2 as YNNKEL (reference sequence). The V gene end was trimmed by 3 bases and the J gene end by 7 bases; junction bases not matched to a gene: 5. The CDR3 is made up of 15 amino acids. As DNA, the CDR3 is TGTGCCAGCAGCCAGACTAGCGGGATGGGGAATGAGCAGTTCTTC. Protein product: CASSQTSGMGNEQFF.

CDR3 protein: CASRRGQGGLYGYTF. The CDR3 region has the DNA TGTGCCAGCAGAAGGGGACAGGGGGGCCTCTATGGCTACACCTTC. The chain carries TRBV6-1 and TRBJ1-2, with 11 positions matching TRBD1. Unmatched junction bases numbered 7, after V lost 6 bases and J lost 4 bases. Germline CDR1 MNHNS, CDR2 SASEGT. This CDR3 contains 15 residues.

There are a few counts of this clonotype. The J gene is TRBJ1-3, the V gene TRBV11-2; perhaps TRBD1 as D (5 bases). The germline gives CDR1 SGHAT, CDR2 FQNNGV. The length of the CDR3 is 18 residues. The V end was cut by 2 bases, the J end by 2 bases, with 19 bases between. The CDR3 DNA follows: TGTGCCAGCAGCTTAAAATCCCTTTTGGGGGGGACTGGAAACACCATATATTTT. This translates into CASSLKSLLGGTGNTIYF.

This clonotype appeared many times. The rearrangement joins TRBV6-1 to TRBJ1-5, with TRBD1 matching 7 bases. The germline gives CDR1 MNHNS, CDR2 SASEGT. V shed 5 bases and J 0 bases; nucleotides not matched to a gene: 13. The CDR3 length is 18 residues. The CDR3 DNA sequence: TGTGCCAGCAGTTTCCCACTCGGGGACAGCAATAGCAATCAGCCCCAGCATTTT. Translated, it gives CASSFPLGDSNSNQPQHF.

The chain is built from TRBV3-1 and TRBJ2-2, with 10 bases lining up with TRBD2. The length of the CDR3 is 17 residues. Trimming removed 4 bases from V and 2 bases from J; junction bases left unmatched: 7. Germline CDR1 is LGHDT and CDR2 is YNNKEL (reference sequence). For the CDR3, the DNA is TGTGCCAGCAGCCTCTATCTACTAGCGGGAAACACCGGGGAGCTGTTTTTT. Residues: CASSLYLLAGNTGELFF.

About this clonotype: A much larger clone differs by one base, so this may be a read error. It is unclear where the CDR3 begins or ends on the DNA, so no DNA is shown, and the CDR3 is as TCRdb lists it. The CDR3 sequence: CASSVVGAGANVPTF. The chain links TRBV2 to TRBJ2-6. Germline CDR1 reads SNHLY; CDR2 reads FYNNEI. The CDR3 adds up to 15 amino acids, both ends counted.

This clonotype was observed many times. The chain combines TRBV28 with TRBJ2-2; 9 bases are shared with TRBD2. Germline trimming cut 6 bases from V and 5 bases from J; bases unmatched to any gene: 13. This CDR3 spans 17 amino acids. Germline V lookup: CDR1 MDHEN, CDR2 SYDVKM. This CDR3 reads CASSLGASGMKTGELFF. As DNA, the CDR3 is TGTGCCAGCAGCCTCGGCGCTAGCGGGATGAAAACCGGGGAGCTGTTTTTT.

The J gene is TRBJ2-7, the V gene TRBV29-1, with TRBD1 matching over 11 bases. Per the germline V gene, CDR1 is SQVTM and CDR2 is ANQGSEA. J gave up 3 bases and V 7 bases, and 2 bases lay outside the gene matches. This CDR3 comprises 12 residues. CDR3 sequence (DNA): TGCAGCGCCGGGACAGGGGGCTACGAGCAGTACTTC. Translation gives CSAGTGGYEQYF.

There are a few counts of this clonotype. The chain employs TRBV4-3 and TRBJ2-7; no firm D call. The CDR3 spans 15 residues. V gave up 0 bases and J gave up 4 bases, with 13 bases separating them. Germline V gives CDR1 LGHNA, CDR2 YSLEER. CDR3 protein: CASSQEEGTYYEQYF. CDR3 DNA sequence: TGCGCCAGCAGCCAAGAAGAAGGAACCTATTACGAGCAGTACTTC.

The chain links TRBV6-5 to TRBJ2-7, with D hard to call. The CDR3 covers 14 residues. V shed 4 bases and J shed 0 bases, with 10 bases lying between them. CDR1 is MNHEY and CDR2 is SVGAGI in the germline V gene. CDR3 residues: CASSSRILSYEQYF. CDR3 nucleotides: TGTGCCAGCAGTTCGCGAATCCTCTCCTACGAGCAGTACTTC.

This clonotype was observed once. Relative to the germline gene, one junction end is altered; a read error may explain this. The chain is built from TRBV18 and TRBJ1-1; 7 positions match TRBD1. This CDR3 spans 14 amino acids. CDR1 and CDR2 (germline): KGHSH, LQKENI. CDR3 region: CASSLGTEYTEAFF. CDR3 DNA sequence: TGTGCCAGCTCACTCGGGACAGAGTACACTGAAGCTTTCTTC.

This clonotype has only a few counts. The gene calls are TRBV24-1 and TRBJ2-1, with 9 bases identical to TRBD2. The ends lost 0 bases at V and 7 bases at J; junction bases unmatched: 6. This CDR3 is built from 16 residues. Germline-derived CDR1 and CDR2 are KGHDR and SFDVKD. The CDR3 region has the DNA TGTGCCACCAGTGATTTGTCTAGCGGGGCAGGTAATGAGCAGTTCTTC. Its protein product is CATSDLSSGAGNEQFF.

This clonotype occurred many times. The rearrangement uses TRBV12-3 or TRBV12-4 and TRBJ1-6; D might be TRBD1 (5 bases). V lost 8 bases to trimming and J lost 7 bases, with 9 bases between them. This CDR3 comprises 12 residues. The CDR3: CASQGTNSPLHF. DNA of the CDR3: TGTGCCAGCCAGGGTACGAATTCACCCCTCCACTTT.